The rows below give T cell receptor beta chains drawn from one sample of a study of blood T cell repertoires in COVID-19. Clones were read by immunoSEQ multiplex PCR, and TCRdb kept only the in-frame ones, dropping some. The sample includes approximately 350,000 clones, 80% to 90% of them seen just once. The sequenced sample consisted of peripheral blood. These TCRs come from a woman aged 55-75 years with COVID-19, enrolled during active disease. CDR3s include the opening cysteine and the closing phenylalanine or tryptophan. The D gene is left open where the match is weak. Rows may omit the clone size; those that give it use once, few, many or a size class.

CDR3nt | CDR3aa | d_gene | v_gene | abundance | j_gene
TGTGCCACCAGTGATCAGCGGGGGGGCAGAAATGAGCAGTTCTTC | CATSDQRGGRNEQFF | TRBD2 | TRBV24-1 | . | TRBJ2-1
TGTGCCAGCAGTGACTCTGGAGGGAGGTTAGTTTTTCAGCCCCAGCATTTT | CASSDSGGRLVFQPQHF | . | TRBV6-4 | . | TRBJ1-5
TGTGCCAGCAGCGTAGGGCCAGCTCCAGCGGGGGATTCACCCCTCCACTTT | CASSVGPAPAGDSPLHF | . | TRBV9 | . | TRBJ1-6
TGTGCCAGCAGTTACGACAGGGGGCAATATGAGCAGTTCTTC | CASSYDRGQYEQFF | TRBD1 | TRBV6-5 | . | TRBJ2-1
TGTGCCAGCAGCTTAGTAGGGGGCTCCAATGAGCAGTTCTTC | CASSLVGGSNEQFF | TRBD1 | TRBV7-2 | . | TRBJ2-1
TGTGCCAGCAGCGTAACCGGGGTGCAGAACACCGGGGAGCTGTTTTTT | CASSVTGVQNTGELFF | . | TRBV9 | . | TRBJ2-2
TGTGCCAGCAGCCCGCAGGGTAACTATGGCTACACCTTC | CASSPQGNYGYTF | . | TRBV7-2 | . | TRBJ1-2
TGCGCCAGCAGCCCCACCGGGGTCTCCTACAATGAGCAGTTCTTC | CASSPTGVSYNEQFF | . | TRBV4-1 | . | TRBJ2-1
TGCGCCAGCAAGACTAGCGGATCCTACGAGCAGTACTTC | CASKTSGSYEQYF | TRBD2 | TRBV10-2 | . | TRBJ2-7
TGTGCCAGCAGTTCCCACAGGGTATCTAACTATGGCTACACCTTC | CASSSHRVSNYGYTF | . | TRBV27 | . | TRBJ1-2
TGTGCCAGCAGCCGGGGGGCAGGGGAAGGGAATTACGAGCAGTACTTC | CASSRGAGEGNYEQYF | . | TRBV7-9 | . | TRBJ2-7
TGTGCCAGCAGCGTGACAGGAAGTTCCTACGAGCAGTACTTC | CASSVTGSSYEQYF | . | TRBV9 | . | TRBJ2-7
TGCAGCGTTGAAGGAAACGGTCCCTACGAGCAGTACTTC | CSVEGNGPYEQYF | . | TRBV29-1 | . | TRBJ2-7
TGTGCCATCAGTCAGGGGTGGGCTGGGGCCAACGTCCTGACTTTC | CAISQGWAGANVLTF | . | TRBV10-3 | . | TRBJ2-6
TGTGCCAGCAGGGAGGACAGTTACTATGGCTACACCTTC | CASREDSYYGYTF | . | TRBV28 | . | TRBJ1-2
TGTGCCAGTAGTATAAGAGGAGGGGGGGTAACCTACAATGAGCAGTTCTTC | CASSIRGGGVTYNEQFF | . | TRBV19 | . | TRBJ2-1
TGTGCCAGCAGCTTAAGCGGGGATCAAGAGACCCAGTACTTC | CASSLSGDQETQYF | . | TRBV7-3 | . | TRBJ2-5
TGTGCCACCACGGGAGCTGGAGAGACCCAGTACTTC | CATTGAGETQYF | . | TRBV15 | once | TRBJ2-5
TGTGCCAGTAGCCTACAGGGGGCGATCGCTGAAGCTTTCTTT | CASSLQGAIAEAFF | TRBD1 | TRBV19 | few | TRBJ1-1
TGTGCCAGCAGAGAACCGGGGGGGCCTCGGAATGAGCAGTTCTTC | CASREPGGPRNEQFF | TRBD2 | TRBV27 | . | TRBJ2-1
TGTGCCAGCAGCCTAGAATTAACAGGGTTCACAGATACGCAGTATTTT | CASSLELTGFTDTQYF | . | TRBV5-4 | . | TRBJ2-3
TGTGCCAGCAGTCTTCAGGGCGTGAACACCGGGGAGCTGTTTTTT | CASSLQGVNTGELFF | . | TRBV7-6 | . | TRBJ2-2
TGTGCCAGCAGCTTAGGGCCCCCTACCGGGACTCTAAACACTGAAGCTTTCTTT | CASSLGPPTGTLNTEAFF | . | TRBV11-3 | . | TRBJ1-1
TGTGCCAGCCGGGGACAGGGGGCCTCCGGGGAGCTGTTTTTT | CASRGQGASGELFF | TRBD1 | TRBV28 | . | TRBJ2-2
TGTGCCAGCAGCCGTGACAGGGAAGAGACCCAGTACTTC | CASSRDREETQYF | TRBD1 | TRBV3-1/TRBV3-2 | . | TRBJ2-5
TGTGCCAGCAGTCAAACAGGGTACTATGGCTACACCTTC | CASSQTGYYGYTF | . | TRBV12-3/TRBV12-4 | . | TRBJ1-2
TGCGCCAGCAGCCAAGATCATCGGACAGACTACTCCTACGAGCAGTACTTC | CASSQDHRTDYSYEQYF | . | TRBV4-3 | . | TRBJ2-7
TGCAGCGTTGATTTGGGACAGGGCGCCTATGGCTACACCTTC | CSVDLGQGAYGYTF | TRBD1 | TRBV29-1 | few | TRBJ1-2
TGTGCCAGCAGTGGAGGAGATAGCAATCAGCCCCAGCATTTT | CASSGGDSNQPQHF | . | TRBV25-1 | . | TRBJ1-5
TGTGCCAGCAGCCATCAAATACTAGCGGGAGACGAGCAGTACTTC | CASSHQILAGDEQYF | TRBD2 | TRBV7-2 | few | TRBJ2-7
TGCAGCGTTGTACAGGGGACGATCGGGGAGCTGTTTTTT | CSVVQGTIGELFF | TRBD1 | TRBV29-1 | . | TRBJ2-2
TGCAGCGCCCGGACTAGCGGGGTAACAGATACGCAGTATTTT | CSARTSGVTDTQYF | TRBD2 | TRBV29-1 | . | TRBJ2-3
TGTGCCAGCAGCGTAGTGGCTAGCGGAAATGAGCAGTTCTTC | CASSVVASGNEQFF | TRBD2 | TRBV9 | . | TRBJ2-1